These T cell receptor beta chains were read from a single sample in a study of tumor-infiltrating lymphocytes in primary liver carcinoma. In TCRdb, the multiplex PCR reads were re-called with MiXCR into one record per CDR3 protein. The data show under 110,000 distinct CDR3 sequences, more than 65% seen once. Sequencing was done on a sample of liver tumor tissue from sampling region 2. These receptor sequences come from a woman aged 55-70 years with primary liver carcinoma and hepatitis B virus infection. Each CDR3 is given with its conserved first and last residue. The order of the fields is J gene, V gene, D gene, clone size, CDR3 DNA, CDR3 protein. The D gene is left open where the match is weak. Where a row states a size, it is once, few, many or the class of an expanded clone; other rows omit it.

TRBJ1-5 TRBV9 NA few TGTGCCAGCAGCGTAGAAGGGTCTAGCAATCAGCCCCAGCATTTT CASSVEGSSNQPQHF
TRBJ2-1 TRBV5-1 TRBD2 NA TGCGCCAGTAGCATTTCTAGCGGATCCTCCTACGATGAGCAGTTCTTC CASSISSGSSYDEQFF
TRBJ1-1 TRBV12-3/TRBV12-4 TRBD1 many TGTGCCAGCAGTCCCCGGACAGGTGCCACTGAAGCTTTCTTT CASSPRTGATEAFF
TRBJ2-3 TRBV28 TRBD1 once TGTGCCAGCTCCGCAGGGGGCCTGACAGATACGCAGTATTTT CASSAGGLTDTQYF
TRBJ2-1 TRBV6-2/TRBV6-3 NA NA TGTGCGAGCAGTAACGGGTTTTACATTTACGATGAGCAGTTCTTC CASSNGFYIYDEQFF
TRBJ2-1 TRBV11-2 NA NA TGTGCCAGCAGCTTAGAATTGAGTGTACCATACGATGAGCAGTTCTTC CASSLELSVPYDEQFF
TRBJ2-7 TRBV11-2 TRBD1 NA TGTGCCAGCAGCTTCCAACGGAGACAGGGGGCGCGATACGAGCAGTACTTC CASSFQRRQGARYEQYF
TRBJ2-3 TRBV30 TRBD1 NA TGTGCCTGGTGGTTTCCGGGACAGGGGGCGAAGGCGCAGTATTTT CAWWFPGQGAKAQYF
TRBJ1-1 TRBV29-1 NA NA TGCAGCGTTCTTACCGGGGCAGGGAACACTGAAACTTTCTTT CSVLTGAGNTETFF
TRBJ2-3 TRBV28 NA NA TGTGCCAGCACCCAGACTATCGGGATCACAGATACGCAGTATTTT CASTQTIGITDTQYF
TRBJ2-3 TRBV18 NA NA TGTGCCAGCCCACCATCGGGCCGCACAGATACGCAATATTTT CASPPSGRTDTQYF
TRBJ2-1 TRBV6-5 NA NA TGTGCCAGCGGGCCCTGGGTTCGAGCGGGTCACTACAATGAGCAGTTCTTC CASGPWVRAGHYNEQFF
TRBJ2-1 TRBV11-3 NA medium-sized TGTGCCAGCAGCTCCCGCAGGGGGGTTTACAATGAGCAGTTCTTC CASSSRRGVYNEQFF
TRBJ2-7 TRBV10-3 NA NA TGTGCCATCACCCTATTACAGCGTGGGGAGCAGTACTTC CAITLLQRGEQYF
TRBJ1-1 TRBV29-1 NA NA TGTAGCGTCGCCGGGACGGGATGGACTGAAGCTTTCTTT CSVAGTGWTEAFF
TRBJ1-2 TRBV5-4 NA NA TGTGCCAGCAGCTCTGGACAGTCACCCAACTATGGCTACGCCTTC CASSSGQSPNYGYAF
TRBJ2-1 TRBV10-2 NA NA TGCGCTGGCCTATTTTCGAGGGGGAGGGGTGAGCAGTTCTTC CAGLFSRGRGEQFF
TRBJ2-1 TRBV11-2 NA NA TGTGCCAGCAGCCCCACTAGGGGGGACCGGTGGAATGAGCAGTCCTTC CASSPTRGDRWNEQSF
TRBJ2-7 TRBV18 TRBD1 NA TGTGCCAGCTCACCGAACCGGGACAGGGTTAATGAGCAGTACTTC CASSPNRDRVNEQYF
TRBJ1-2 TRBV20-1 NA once TGCAGTGCTGCGAACGGGGAGCACTCCTATGGCTACACCTTC CSAANGEHSYGYTF
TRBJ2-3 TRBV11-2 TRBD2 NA TGTGCCAGCAGCTCGGGACCAGCGGGACCAGGTACGCAATATTTT CASSSGPAGPGTQYF
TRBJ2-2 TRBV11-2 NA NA TGTGCCAGCAGCTTTTATGGGGCGGGTGGGTGGCGCAACACGGGGGAGCTGTTTTTT CASSFYGAGGWRNTGELFF
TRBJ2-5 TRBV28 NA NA TGTGCCAGCAGTTTTAGGTTCGGGCTCAAGGTGGGGCAAGAGACCCAGTACTTC CASSFRFGLKVGQETQYF
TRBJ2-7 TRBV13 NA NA TGTGCCAGCGGCTTAGGGCCATGGTACTACGAGCAGTACTTC CASGLGPWYYEQYF
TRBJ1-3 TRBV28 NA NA TGTGCCAGCAGTTTTATCGGGTTGTCTTGTAACACCATATATTTT CASSFIGLSCNTIYF
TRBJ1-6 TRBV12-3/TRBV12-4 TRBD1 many TGTGCCAGCAGTCTCTCCTGGGACAGGGGGACCAAATCACCCCTCCACTTT CASSLSWDRGTKSPLHF
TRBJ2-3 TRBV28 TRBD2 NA TGTGCCAGCAGCCTGGGACTAGCGGGGTCCTCAGATACGCAGTATTTT CASSLGLAGSSDTQYF
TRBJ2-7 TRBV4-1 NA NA TGCGCCAGCAGCCTAGGCCCGGACTGGGGGACCTACGAGCAGTACTTC CASSLGPDWGTYEQYF
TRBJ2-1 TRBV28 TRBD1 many TGTGCCAGCAGTTTGGGACAGGGGGCGAGTGAGCAGTTCTTC CASSLGQGASEQFF
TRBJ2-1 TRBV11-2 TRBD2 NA TGTGCCAGCAGCCTATTGTCGGGACTAGGGTACAAAGAGCAGTTCTTC CASSLLSGLGYKEQFF
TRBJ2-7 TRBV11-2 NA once TGTGCCAGCAGCCCTCCCGGGGGCCCCTACGAGTACTACTTC CASSPPGGPYEYYF
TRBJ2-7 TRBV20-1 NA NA TGCAGTGCTAGCCGAGCTGGGGAGCAGTACTTC CSASRAGEQYF
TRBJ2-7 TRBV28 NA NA TGTGCCAACAAAAGTGGCTCCCTCTACGAGCAGTACTTC CANKSGSLYEQYF
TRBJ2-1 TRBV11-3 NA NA TGTGACAGCAGCTTAGGTCAGGGTGAGTGGTGTGTCGATGAGCAGTTCTTC CDSSLGQGEWCVDEQFF
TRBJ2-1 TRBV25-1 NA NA TGTGCCAGCAGTGAATCCGGCCCGTTGGGTGAGCAGTTCTTC CASSESGPLGEQFF
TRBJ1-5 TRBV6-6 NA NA TGTGCCAGCAGCTATGGAGGGAGAGAGCGCAATCAGCCCCAGCATTTT CASSYGGRERNQPQHF
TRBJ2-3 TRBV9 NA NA TGTGCCAGCAGCGTAGGACGGTGGTCTAGCACAGATACGCAGTATTTT CASSVGRWSSTDTQYF
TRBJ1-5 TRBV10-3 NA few TGTGCCATCAGTCCTTTAGGGGGTAGCAATCAGCCCCAGCATTTT CAISPLGGSNQPQHF
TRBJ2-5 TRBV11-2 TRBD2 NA TGTGCCAGCAGTTTAGCGGGGGGAGAGATGGAGACCCAGTACTTC CASSLAGGEMETQYF
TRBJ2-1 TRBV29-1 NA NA TGCAGTGTTGCGGGGGGACAGCATTACAAAGTGCAGTTCTTC CSVAGGQHYKVQFF
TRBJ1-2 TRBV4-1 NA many TGCGCCAGCAGCCAAGTTCGGCAGGGACGAGGCTACACCTTC CASSQVRQGRGYTF
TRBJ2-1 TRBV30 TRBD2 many TGTGCCTGGAGTGAGGGACTAGCGGGGGTCAATGAGCAGTTCTTC CAWSEGLAGVNEQFF
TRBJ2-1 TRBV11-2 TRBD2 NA TGTGCCAGCAGGTGGACCAGCGGGGCAGAGCAGTTCTTT CASRWTSGAEQFF
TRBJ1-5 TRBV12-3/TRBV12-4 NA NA TGTGCCAGCAAGCCGTGGACAGTGGAACAGCCCCAGCATTTT CASKPWTVEQPQHF
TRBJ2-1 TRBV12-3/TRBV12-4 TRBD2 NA TGTGCCAACAGTTCACGGACTAGCGCCGGGTTCTTC CANSSRTSAGFF
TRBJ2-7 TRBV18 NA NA TGTGCCAGCTCACCGGGTTCGAGACTCTACGAGCAGTACTTC CASSPGSRLYEQYF
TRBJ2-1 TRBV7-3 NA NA TGTGCCAGCAGCCTAGGGCGGAGCTTCTTCAATGAGCAGTTCTTC CASSLGRSFFNEQFF
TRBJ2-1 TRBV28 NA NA TGTGCCAGCAGTTTATGGTATGAGCAGTTGTTC CASSLWYEQLF
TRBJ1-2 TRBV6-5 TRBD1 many TGTGCCAGCAGGGGACAGGGGATTGGCTACACCTTC CASRGQGIGYTF
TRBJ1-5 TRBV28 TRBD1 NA TGTGCCAGCAGTTTAGGACAGGGGCCCCAGCATTTT CASSLGQGPQHF
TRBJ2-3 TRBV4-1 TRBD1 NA TGCTCCAGCAGCCAAGATCCCTACAGGGGCCGAGCGGATACGCAGTATTTT CSSSQDPYRGRADTQYF
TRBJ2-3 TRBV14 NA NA TGTGCCAGCAGTCGGGCGGGATGCACAGATACGCAGTATTTT CASSRAGCTDTQYF
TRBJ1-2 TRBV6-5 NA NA TGTGCCATCAGCCCGGACATGGGCTACACCTTC CAISPDMGYTF
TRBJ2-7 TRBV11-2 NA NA TGTGTCAGCAGCCCCCGAACGGGATGGGGCTACGAGCACTACTTC CVSSPRTGWGYEHYF
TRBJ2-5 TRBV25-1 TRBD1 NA TGCGCCAGCAGTGACCCCCGGACAGGGTGGCAAGAGACCCAGTACTTC CASSDPRTGWQETQYF
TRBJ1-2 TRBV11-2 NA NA TGTGCCAGCAGCTTAGGGCCTACTAACTATGGCCACGCCTTC CASSLGPTNYGHAF
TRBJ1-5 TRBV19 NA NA TGTGCCAGTAGTAAGGAGGTCAGTGGCAATCAGCCCCAGCATTTT CASSKEVSGNQPQHF